This T cell receptor beta chain was retrieved from a study of cytomegalovirus exposure and HLA in healthy donors. Findings and caveats of the study: Only CMV serostatus was available as immune exposure information.

As regards this clone: Its matching antigen is unknown.

It was with 60 Vbeta and 13 Jbeta primers that the PCR ran. Libraries were prepared by immunoSEQ multiplex PCR; TCRdb keeps only in-frame clonotypes and omits some of them. The table records 150,000 to 200,000 clones, approximately 72% of them present only once. Healthy bone marrow donors made up the cohort. Input material: PBMCs. The clonotype was recovered from a female donor in good health and CMV-seronegative.

CDR3 sequence: CAISERAGGWAERGYTF. In nucleotides, the CDR3 is TGTGCCATCAGTGAACGGGCAGGGGGCTGGGCCGAGCGAGGCTACACCTTC. J is TRBJ1-2 and V is TRBV10-3, with 8 bases aligning to TRBD1. V lost 3 bases and J lost 8; bases outside the gene matches: 17. This CDR3 comprises 17 residues. Per the germline V gene, CDR1 is ENHRY and CDR2 is SYGVKD.